The 12 T cell receptor beta chains presented below share a single source sample, sequenced in a study of a mutant IDH1 vaccine in newly diagnosed glioma. The sample's time point: baseline, week 1 (first vaccination visit). Treatment in this sample: pre-vaccination baseline after standard-of-care therapy. Clones were sequenced by immunoSEQ multiplex PCR, and TCRdb holds only the in-frame ones, with some missing. The sample includes tens of thousands of clones, under 90% of them seen just once. The specimen comprised PBMCs, sampled from a glioma patient treated with radiotherapy, temozolomide or both. These receptors originate from a woman in her forties or fifties with glioma.

This rearrangement joins TRBV27 to TRBJ2-7, with a tentative D call TRBD1 (6 bases). Germline CDR1 is MNHEY and CDR2 is SMNVEV (reference sequence). V was cut by 6 bases and J by 3 bases, with 21 bases left in between. The CDR3 totals 16 residues. The CDR3 DNA follows: TGTGCCAGCAGGCAAGCTTCGGGACAAAACAACTACGAGCAGTACTTC. This sequence encodes CASRQASGQNNYEQYF.

The V gene is TRBV27, the J gene TRBJ2-7; maybe TRBD1 (6 bases). Trimming left V 6 bases short and J 0 bases short, with 15 bases between. The CDR3 is 15 residues long. Germline values: CDR1 MNHEY, CDR2 SMNVEV (reference sequence). The CDR3 DNA reads TGTGCCAGCAGCCCGGACAGTCTTTTCTCCTACGAGCAGTACTTC. It encodes CASSPDSLFSYEQYF.

The chain uses TRBV10-2 and TRBJ2-2, with 9 nucleotides matching TRBD2. The CDR3 length is 15 residues. V lost 6 bases and J lost 4; bases outside the gene matches: 6. Germline CDR1 WSHSY, CDR2 SAAADI. CDR3 nucleotides: TGCGCCAGCAGATATAGCGGGGGCGGCACCGGGGAGCTGTTTTTT. Its protein product is CASRYSGGGTGELFF.

This clone was recorded only once. The chain carries TRBV18 and TRBJ2-1, with 11 bases that match TRBD1. The CDR3 has 15 amino acids. V dropped 8 bases and J dropped 4; count of bases not matched to a gene: 7. Germline V gene sequence: CDR1 KGHSH, CDR2 LQKENI. CDR3 nucleotides: TGTGCCAGCACTCCGGGACAGGGGGTTTACAATGAGCAGTTCTTC. This translates into CASTPGQGVYNEQFF.

The CDR3 sequence is CAISESGTSGGPSYEQYF. In nucleotides, the CDR3 is TGTGCCATCAGTGAGTCAGGGACTAGCGGGGGCCCCTCCTACGAGCAGTACTTC. The rearrangement links TRBV10-3 to TRBJ2-7; TRBD2 aligns across 14 bases. Trimming at V came to 0 bases and at J to 0 bases, leaving 4 bases not matched to a gene. The V gene's germline CDR1 is ENHRY and CDR2 SYGVKD. CDR3 length: 18 residues.

DNA of the CDR3: TGCGCCAGCAGCCCGGGGGACAGCAGACAAGAGACCCAGTACTTC. Encoded protein: CASSPGDSRQETQYF. The J gene is TRBJ2-5, the V gene TRBV5-1, with D perhaps TRBD1 (7 bases). This CDR3 has 15 amino acids. Between the trimmed V and J ends, which lost 4 bases and 2 bases, there was a span of 15 bases. From germline, CDR1 is SGHRS and CDR2 YFSETQ.

The V call is TRBV4-1, the J call TRBJ1-1; D is unresolved. Trimming took off 1 base at V and 4 bases at J, with 16 bases between the two ends. This CDR3 region has 16 residues. CDR1 is MGHRA and CDR2 is YSYEKL in the germline V gene. The DNA for the CDR3 is TGCGCCAGCAGCCAAGGAAATTCTCCGGTGGGCACTGAAGCTTTCTTT. The encoded protein is CASSQGNSPVGTEAFF.

The genes are TRBV28 and TRBJ1-2; D call uncertain. CDR1 and CDR2 (germline): MDHEN, SYDVKM. CDR3 length equals 13 residues. V was shortened by 6 bases and J by 8 bases, with 16 bases between the two germline ends. This CDR3 reads CASRSPWTGGYTF. The CDR3 DNA sequence: TGTGCCAGCAGGAGTCCGTGGACCGGAGGCTACACCTTC.

The genes are TRBV30 and TRBJ1-2, with TRBD1 identical over 7 bases. The CDR3 is made up of 13 amino acids. J was trimmed by 6 bases and V by 4 bases; bases with no gene match: 8. In germline, CDR1 is GTSNPN, CDR2 SVGIG (reference sequence). This CDR3 reads CAWNAGQGDGYTF. CDR3 DNA: TGTGCCTGGAACGCAGGGCAGGGGGATGGCTACACCTTC.

The rearrangement joins TRBV2 to TRBJ2-7, with D unclear. The germline gives CDR1 SNHLY, CDR2 FYNNEI. CDR3 length: 11 amino acids. The V and J ends lost 6 bases and 2 bases respectively, with 5 bases between them. The CDR3 is CASRSAYEQYF. The CDR3 DNA sequence: TGTGCCAGCAGATCGGCCTACGAGCAGTACTTC. The entire variable domain, with the rest obtained from reference TRBV2 and TRBJ2-7, is as follows: EPEVTQTPSHQVTQMGQEVILRCVPISNHLYFYWYRQILGQKVEFLVSFYNNEISEKSEIFDDQFSVERPDGSNFTLKIRSTKLEDSAMYFCASRSAYEQYFGPGTRLTVT.

The gene calls are TRBV9 and TRBJ2-3; 8 nucleotides agree with TRBD2. Trimming cost V 0 bases and J 4 bases; bases outside gene matches: 4. The V gene's germline CDR1 is SGDLS and CDR2 YYNGEE. This CDR3 contains 15 residues. The CDR3 sequence: CASSVAGGGPDTQYF. As DNA, the CDR3 is TGTGCCAGCAGCGTAGCCGGGGGGGGACCAGATACGCAGTATTTT.

This clone was recorded once. Here the CDR3 reads CASSLGLAGYTYEQYF. The DNA for the CDR3 is TGTGCCAGCAGCTTGGGACTAGCGGGGTACACCTACGAGCAGTACTTC. The rearrangement joins TRBV7-9 to TRBJ2-7; 13 nucleotides line up with TRBD2. Germline values: CDR1 SEHNR, CDR2 FQNEAQ (reference sequence). J was trimmed by 2 bases and V by 3 bases; bases with no gene match: 4. The CDR3 contains 16 residues.